What follows describes a single TCR beta chain. This sample was taken from a study of control samples from healthy donors and cancer patients. The repertoire was sequenced with immunoSEQ multiplex PCR; TCRdb's copy has only in-frame clones and lacks some. The profile shows about 97,000 clones, more than 85% of them singletons. CDR1 and CDR2 from the germline V gene are LNHDA and SQIVND (reference sequence). V was pared by 3 bases and J by 8 bases, with 8 bases of the junction left unmatched. The CDR3 is 15 amino acids. The sequencing sample was made of blood. The chain recombines TRBV19 with TRBJ2-1; 9 nucleotides agree with TRBD1. The receptor comes from a man aged 30-40 years in good health. The CDR3 DNA is TGTGCCAGTAGTATCACAGGGGGCGCTTGGGATGAGCAGTTCTTC. Its translation: CASSITGGAWDEQFF. The variable domain in full, with the rest retrieved from reference TRBV19 and TRBJ2-1, is DGGITQSPKYLFRKEGQNVTLSCEQNLNHDAMYWYRQDPGQGLRLIYYSQIVNDFQKGDIAEGYSVSREKKESFPLTVTSAQKNPTAFYLCASSITGGAWDEQFFGPGTRLTVL.